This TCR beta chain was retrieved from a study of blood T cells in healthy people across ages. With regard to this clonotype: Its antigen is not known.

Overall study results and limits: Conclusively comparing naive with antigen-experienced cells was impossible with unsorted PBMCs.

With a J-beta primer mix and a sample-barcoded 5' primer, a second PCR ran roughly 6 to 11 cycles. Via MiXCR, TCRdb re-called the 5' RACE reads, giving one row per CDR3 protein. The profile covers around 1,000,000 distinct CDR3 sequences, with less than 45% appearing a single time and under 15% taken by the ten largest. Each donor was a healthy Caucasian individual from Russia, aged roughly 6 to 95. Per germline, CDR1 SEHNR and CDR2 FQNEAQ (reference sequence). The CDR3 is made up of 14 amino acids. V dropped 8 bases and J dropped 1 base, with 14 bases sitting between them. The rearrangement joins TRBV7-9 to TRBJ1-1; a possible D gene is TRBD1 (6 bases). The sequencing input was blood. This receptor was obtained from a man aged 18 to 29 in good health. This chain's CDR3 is CASHEGGENTEAFF. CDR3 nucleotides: TGTGCCAGCCACGAGGGGGGGGAGAACACTGAAGCTTTCTTT.